A selection of T cell receptor beta chains follows, all from one sample in a study of blood T cell repertoires in COVID-19. This table comes from immunoSEQ multiplex PCR, and its TCRdb copy is limited to in-frame clones, with some not included. The sample yields 120,000 or so clones, around 90% seen once. Sequenced sample: peripheral blood. The source is a man aged 55-75 years with COVID-19, enrolled during active disease. CDR3s include the opening cysteine and the closing phenylalanine or tryptophan. Each record gives: clone size, D gene, V gene, J gene, CDR3 protein, CDR3 DNA. The D gene is left open where the match is weak. Clone size is shown for a subset of rows, as once, few, many or a class of expanded clone.

NA,TRBD1,TRBV27,TRBJ2-1,CASSPSGTGGNEQFF,TGTGCCAGCAGCCCGTCCGGGACAGGGGGCAATGAGCAGTTCTTC
NA,TRBD1,TRBV3-1/TRBV3-2,TRBJ1-6,CASSFSGGANSPLHF,TGTGCCAGCAGCTTTTCAGGGGGCGCGAATTCACCCCTCCACTTT
NA,TRBD2,TRBV5-3,TRBJ2-5,CARSPTGLAGGGETQYF,TGTGCCAGAAGCCCTACCGGACTAGCGGGAGGGGGAGAGACCCAGTACTTC
NA,TRBD2,TRBV18,TRBJ2-2,CASSPSSGSAGELFF,TGTGCCAGCTCACCCTCTAGCGGGAGTGCCGGGGAGCTGTTTTTT
NA,TRBD1,TRBV5-1,TRBJ2-2,CASSFLTGAGELFF,TGCGCCAGCAGCTTCCTGACAGGGGCCGGGGAGCTGTTTTTT
NA,TRBD2,TRBV6-5,TRBJ2-3,CASSSGREAGTDTQYF,TGTGCCAGCAGTTCGGGTCGGGAGGCCGGCACAGATACGCAGTATTTT
NA,TRBD2,TRBV28,TRBJ2-1,CASRSQRGGNEQFF,TGTGCCAGCAGAAGCCAGCGGGGGGGTAATGAGCAGTTCTTC
NA,NA,TRBV19,TRBJ2-1,CASSIGGNEQFF,TGTGCCAGTAGTATAGGCGGTAATGAGCAGTTCTTC
NA,TRBD2,TRBV6-4,TRBJ2-3,CASTMWTSGRADTQYF,TGTGCCAGCACAATGTGGACTAGCGGGAGAGCTGATACGCAGTATTTT
NA,NA,TRBV3-1/TRBV3-2,TRBJ2-5,CASSLSWTAEETQYF,TGTGCCAGCAGCCTGTCTTGGACAGCGGAAGAGACCCAGTACTTC
NA,NA,TRBV3-1/TRBV3-2,TRBJ2-5,CASSQDRARETQYF,TGTGCCAGCAGCCAAGACAGGGCACGGGAGACCCAGTACTTC
NA,NA,TRBV28,TRBJ2-7,CASSGGGYEQYF,TGTGCCAGCAGTGGAGGAGGGTACGAGCAGTACTTC
NA,TRBD1,TRBV12-5,TRBJ2-2,CASGRDRGLYTGELFF,TGTGCTAGTGGCCGGGACAGGGGACTCTACACCGGGGAGCTGTTTTTT
NA,TRBD1,TRBV5-1,TRBJ2-3,CASSESGTGAEDTQYF,TGCGCCAGCAGCGAGTCCGGGACAGGGGCGGAAGATACGCAGTATTTT
NA,TRBD1,TRBV18,TRBJ1-1,CASSERTGGDEAFF,TGTGCCAGCTCAGAGCGGACAGGGGGTGATGAAGCTTTCTTT
once,NA,TRBV11-2,TRBJ2-7,CASKREDRAYEQYF,TGTGCCAGCAAGAGGGAGGACCGAGCCTACGAGCAGTACTTC
NA,TRBD1,TRBV30,TRBJ1-2,CAWSKQGELGYTF,TGTGCCTGGAGTAAACAGGGGGAATTAGGCTACACCTTC
NA,TRBD1,TRBV18,TRBJ2-5,CASSKDRRETQYF,TGTGCCAGCTCCAAGGACAGGAGAGAGACCCAGTACTTC